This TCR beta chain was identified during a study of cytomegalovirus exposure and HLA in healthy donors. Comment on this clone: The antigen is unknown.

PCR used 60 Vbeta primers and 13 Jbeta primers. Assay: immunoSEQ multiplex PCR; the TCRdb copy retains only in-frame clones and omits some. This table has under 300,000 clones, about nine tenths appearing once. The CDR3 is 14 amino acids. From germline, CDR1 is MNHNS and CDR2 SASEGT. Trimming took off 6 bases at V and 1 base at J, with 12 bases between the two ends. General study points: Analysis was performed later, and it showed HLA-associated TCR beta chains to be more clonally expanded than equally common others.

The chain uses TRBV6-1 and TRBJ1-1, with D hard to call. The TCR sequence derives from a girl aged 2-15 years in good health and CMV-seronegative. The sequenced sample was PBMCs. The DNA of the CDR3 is TGTGCCAGCAGGGCCTCCGGAGGGAACACTGAAGCTTTCTTT. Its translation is CASRASGGNTEAFF.